Below are 20 T cell receptor beta chains sequenced from a single sample in a study of response to subunit inactivated influenza vaccine. TCRdb reprocessed the RT-PCR reads via MiXCR and lists one record per CDR3 protein. The profile shows roughly 570,000 distinct CDR3 sequences, around 13% of them singletons. This specimen consisted of PBMCs from blood, obtained about 40 days after vaccination. These receptors all stem from a man aged 45 to 65 who received an inactivated influenza vaccine.

The V call is TRBV7-2, the J call TRBJ1-5, with D unresolved. V was trimmed by 5 bases and J by 9 bases, leaving 17 bases between them. The germline CDR1 and CDR2 sequences are SGHTA and FQGNSA. The CDR3 has 14 amino acids. This CDR3 reads CASSAAGPSRPQHF. As DNA, the CDR3 is TGTGCCAGCAGCGCCGCCGGGCCGTCAAGGCCCCAGCATTTT.

The chain combines TRBV24-1 with TRBJ2-5, with D perhaps TRBD1 (6 bases). Germline CDR1 is KGHDR and CDR2 is SFDVKD. The V and J ends lost 9 bases and 5 bases respectively, with 24 bases between them. The CDR3 runs to 16 residues. CDR3 amino acids: CATSRGGRKSGETQYF. CDR3 DNA sequence: TGTGCCACCTCCAGGGGCGGAAGAAAGTCAGGGGAGACCCAGTACTTC.

The chain recombines TRBV7-8 with TRBJ2-5; 7 positions match TRBD2. With 2 bases clipped from V and 2 bases from J, the junction kept 5 bases outside the gene matches. Germline assignment: CDR1 SGHVS and CDR2 FQNEAQ. CDR3 size: 15 residues. This chain's CDR3 is CASSLMASGQETQYF. CDR3 bases: TGTGCCAGCAGCTTAATGGCTAGCGGACAAGAGACCCAGTACTTC.

This rearrangement joins TRBV7-7 to TRBJ2-2; D uncertain. The V end was cut by 4 bases, the J end by 7 bases, with 16 bases between. The germline V gene encodes CDR1 SSHAT and CDR2 FNYEAQ (reference sequence). This CDR3 has 15 amino acids. The CDR3 region is CASSSTPTGGGELFF. The CDR3 DNA reads as TGTGCCAGCAGCTCCACACCGACCGGCGGCGGGGAGCTGTTTTTT.

The V gene is TRBV6-2 or TRBV6-3, the J gene TRBJ2-1; 13 bases align to TRBD2. Germline V gene sequence: CDR1 MNHEY, CDR2 SVGEGT. V was clipped by 7 bases and J by 14 bases; unmatched bases: 11. The CDR3 contains 14 residues. The CDR3 nucleotides are TGTGCCAGCACCAAAGGACTAGCGGGAGAGAAAGAGTTCTTC. Translation: CASTKGLAGEKEFF.

CDR3 in DNA: TGTGCCAGCAGGGTCTCGGGGGGGGTCGAAGCTTTCTTT. It yields the protein CASRVSGGVEAFF. The gene calls are TRBV12-3 or TRBV12-4 and TRBJ1-1; tentatively, D is TRBD1 (5 bases). V was clipped by 6 bases and J by 8 bases, with 16 bases between them. The CDR3 spans 13 residues.

This chain connects TRBV19 to TRBJ2-1; perhaps TRBD2 as D (5 bases). Germline CDR1 reads LNHDA; CDR2 reads SQIVND (reference sequence). The CDR3 length is 16 residues. V was cut by 11 bases and J by 0 bases, with 20 bases left in between. CDR3 loop: CASRGSAASSYNEQFF. The DNA for the CDR3 is TGTGCCTCACGGGGATCAGCGGCAAGCTCCTACAATGAGCAGTTCTTC.

The rearrangement links TRBV7-2 to TRBJ2-3; 14 bases match TRBD2. The CDR3 has 17 amino acids. CDR1 and CDR2 (germline): SGHTA, FQGNSA. V was pared by 5 bases and J by 5 bases, with 9 bases of the junction left unmatched. The CDR3 region has the DNA TGTGCCAGCAGCCCCTGGACTAGCGGGGGGCGATTAGATACGCAGTATTTT. Amino acid sequence: CASSPWTSGGRLDTQYF.

This clonotype showed up many times. The rearrangement joins TRBV20-1 to TRBJ2-1; D ambiguous. CDR3 length equals 13 residues. V was clipped by 1 base and J by 4 bases, with 8 bases between them. Germline V gene data show CDR1 as DFQATT and CDR2 as SNEGSKA (reference sequence). CDR3 region: CSARVGTYNEQFF. Here the CDR3 DNA reads TGCAGTGCTAGAGTCGGCACTTACAATGAGCAGTTCTTC.

The rearrangement links TRBV11-2 to TRBJ2-3; TRBD1 agrees at 9 bases. This CDR3 has 18 residues. Germline-derived CDR1 and CDR2 are SGHAT and FQNNGV. Trimming removed 5 bases from V and 1 base from J; junction bases left unmatched: 13. This CDR3 is CASSLRQGGRYGTDTQYF. DNA for the CDR3: TGTGCCAGCAGCCTCAGACAGGGGGGACGGTACGGCACAGATACGCAGTATTTT.

There are a few counts of this clonotype. The V call is TRBV11-3, the J call TRBJ2-1, with no clear D. The CDR3 covers 17 residues. Germline V gene sequence: CDR1 SGHNT, CDR2 YENEEA. The ends were cut back, 0 bases at V and 1 base at J, with 13 bases in the middle. Written as DNA, the CDR3 is TGTGCCAGCAGCTTAGATAACTGGGGAACTTCCTACAATGAGCAGTTCTTC. This encodes CASSLDNWGTSYNEQFF.

In this sample, this clonotype turned up many times. The CDR3 sequence: CSATPPGHSEEQYF. CDR3 nucleotides: TGCAGTGCAACCCCCCCGGGACATTCCGAAGAGCAGTACTTC. The rearrangement links TRBV20-1 to TRBJ2-7; a weak D match, TRBD1 (6 bases). Germline values: CDR1 DFQATT, CDR2 SNEGSKA (reference sequence). Trimming took 6 bases from V and 7 from J, leaving 22 bases between them. This CDR3 contains 14 residues.

The CDR3 DNA sequence: TGTGCCAGTAAGGGACAGGCCTACGAGCAGTACTTC. It codes for CASKGQAYEQYF. This sequence joins TRBV2 and TRBJ2-7; 8 bases map to TRBD1. This CDR3 comprises 12 residues. V lost 9 bases, J lost 2 bases, and 3 bases stayed unmatched. In germline, CDR1 is SNHLY, CDR2 FYNNEI.

This clonotype came up a few times. The chain links TRBV7-2 to TRBJ1-2; TRBD1 matches 9 bases. Germline lookup yields CDR1 SGHTA and CDR2 FQGNSA. The ends lost 5 bases at V and 4 bases at J; junction bases unmatched: 8. The CDR3 is 15 residues long. The CDR3 DNA reads as TGTGCCAGCAGCACCCGGGACAGGGCCTTCTATGGCTACACCTTC. Translated, it gives CASSTRDRAFYGYTF.

The chain has TRBV27 and TRBJ2-2; D is unresolved. Germline V lookup: CDR1 MNHEY, CDR2 SMNVEV (reference sequence). V was trimmed by 4 bases and J by 0 bases, leaving 9 bases between them. The CDR3 is made up of 15 amino acids. The CDR3, as DNA: TGTGCCAGCAGTTCGACGTTTTCGAACACCGGGGAGCTGTTTTTT. Its translation is CASSSTFSNTGELFF.

There are a few counts of this clonotype. As DNA, the CDR3 is TGCAGCGTTGATTCTAGGGGCAGCTATGGCTACACCTTC. It specifies CSVDSRGSYGYTF. V and J are TRBV29-1 and TRBJ1-2; maybe TRBD1 (5 bases). The CDR3 covers 13 residues. Germline V gene sequence: CDR1 SQVTM, CDR2 ANQGSEA. Trimming shortened V by 3 bases and J by 4 bases, and 12 bases separated the two germline ends.

This clonotype was observed a handful of times. V and J are TRBV4-1 and TRBJ2-7, with D perhaps given as TRBD1 or TRBD2 (6 bases each). CDR1 is MGHRA and CDR2 is YSYEKL in the germline V gene. Trimming took 0 bases from V and 2 from J, leaving 23 bases between them. This CDR3 is built from 19 residues. The CDR3 spells CASSQDRWGAEENTYEQYF. The DNA for the CDR3 is TGCGCCAGCAGCCAAGATAGGTGGGGGGCCGAAGAGAATACCTACGAGCAGTACTTC.

The sample holds a few counts of this clonotype. The chain links TRBV19 to TRBJ2-1, with 14 bases identical to TRBD2. Trimming removed 7 bases from V and 10 bases from J; junction bases left unmatched: 9. Germline V gene sequence: CDR1 LNHDA, CDR2 SQIVND (reference sequence). The CDR3 has 15 residues. CDR3 DNA: TGTGCCAGTACCGCCGGGACTAGCGGGAGAGGCGAGCAGTTCTTC. It codes for CASTAGTSGRGEQFF. Based on the CDR3 plus reference TRBV19 and TRBJ2-1, the full variable domain is DGGITQSPKYLFRKEGQNVTLSCEQNLNHDAMYWYRQDPGQGLRLIYYSQIVNDFQKGDIAEGYSVSREKKESFPLTVTSAQKNPTAFYLCASTAGTSGRGEQFFGPGTRLTVL.

V is TRBV11-1 and J is TRBJ2-1, with a possible D match to TRBD2 (6 bases). CDR1 is SGHAT, CDR2 FQDESV, per germline (reference sequence). The CDR3 loop spans 13 amino acids. V lost 0 bases and J 10 bases, leaving 10 bases between the germline ends. The CDR3 loop reads CASSLADTSEQFF. For the CDR3, the DNA is TGTGCCAGCAGCTTAGCTGATACTAGCGAGCAGTTCTTC. Based on the CDR3 plus reference TRBV11-1 and TRBJ2-1, the full variable domain is EAEVAQSPRYKITEKSQAVAFWCDPISGHATLYWYRQILGQGPELLVQFQDESVVDDSQLPKDRFSAERLKGVDSTLKIQPAELGDSAMYLCASSLADTSEQFFGPGTRLTVL.

This chain's CDR3 is CSAYRDHEQYF. In nucleotides, the CDR3 is TGCAGCGCTTACAGGGACCACGAGCAGTACTTC. The chain uses TRBV29-1 and TRBJ2-7; the D gene is possibly TRBD1 (6 bases). The germline V and J ends were trimmed by 7 bases and 5 bases, with 12 bases remaining between them. This CDR3 is built from 11 residues. The germline V gene has CDR1 SQVTM and CDR2 ANQGSEA.